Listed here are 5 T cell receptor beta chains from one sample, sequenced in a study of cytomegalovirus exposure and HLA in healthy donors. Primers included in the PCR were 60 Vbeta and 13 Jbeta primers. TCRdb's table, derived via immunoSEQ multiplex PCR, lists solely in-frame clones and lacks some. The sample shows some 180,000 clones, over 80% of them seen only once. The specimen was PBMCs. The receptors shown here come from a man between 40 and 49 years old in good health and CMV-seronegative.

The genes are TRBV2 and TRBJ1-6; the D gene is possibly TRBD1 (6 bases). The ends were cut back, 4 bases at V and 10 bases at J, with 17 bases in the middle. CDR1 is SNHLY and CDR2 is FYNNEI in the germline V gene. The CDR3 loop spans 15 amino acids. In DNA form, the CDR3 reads TGTGCCAGCAGTGCAATTTTCACAGGGTCCTCACCCCTCCACTTT. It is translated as CASSAIFTGSSPLHF.

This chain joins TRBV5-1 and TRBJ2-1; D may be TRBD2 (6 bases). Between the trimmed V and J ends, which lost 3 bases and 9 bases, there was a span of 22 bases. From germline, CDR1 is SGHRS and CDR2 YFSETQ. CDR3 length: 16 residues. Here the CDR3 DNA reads TGCGCCAGCAGCTCGTCCGAGACTAGTCGTTTTGGTGAGCAGTTCTTC. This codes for CASSSSETSRFGEQFF.

The CDR3 protein is CAGGELAGAKQYF. The CDR3 DNA reads TGTGCCGGGGGGGAACTAGCGGGAGCGAAGCAGTACTTC. The V and J genes are TRBV2 and TRBJ2-7; 11 nucleotides match TRBD2. Germline lookup yields CDR1 SNHLY and CDR2 FYNNEI. CDR3 length equals 13 residues. With V trimmed by 11 bases and J by 8 bases, 11 bases remained unmatched.

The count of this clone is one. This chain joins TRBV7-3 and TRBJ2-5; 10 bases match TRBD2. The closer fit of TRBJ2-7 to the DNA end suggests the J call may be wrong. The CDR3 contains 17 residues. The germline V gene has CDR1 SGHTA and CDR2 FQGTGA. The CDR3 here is CASSSTFPSGSFYEQYF. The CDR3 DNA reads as TGTGCCAGCAGCTCGACTTTTCCTAGCGGGAGTTTTTACGAGCAGTACTTC.

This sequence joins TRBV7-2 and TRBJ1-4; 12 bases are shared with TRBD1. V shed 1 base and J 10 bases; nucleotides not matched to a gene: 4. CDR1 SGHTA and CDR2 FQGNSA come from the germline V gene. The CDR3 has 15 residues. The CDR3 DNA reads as TGTGCCAGCAGCTTAGGGGACAGGGGGCGGGGAAAACTGTTTTTT. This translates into CASSLGDRGRGKLFF.